This TCR beta chain emerged from a study of cytomegalovirus exposure and HLA in healthy donors. About this clone: Its cognate antigen is unknown.

The PCR contained 60 Vbeta and 13 Jbeta primers. Assay: immunoSEQ multiplex PCR; the TCRdb copy retains only in-frame clones and omits some. The sample includes about 200,000 clones. Findings and limits, study-wide: Reported performance of the classifier showed diagnosis of cytomegalovirus status with high specificity and sensitivity.

CDR3 length equals 13 residues. The V segment lost 10 bases and the J segment 7 bases; nucleotides outside the gene matches: 7. The germline V gene has CDR1 SNHLY and CDR2 FYNNEI. Healthy bone marrow donors supplied every sample. The chain couples TRBV2 to TRBJ1-6; 7 bases line up with TRBD1. Sequences were obtained from PBMCs. The receptor was isolated from a woman between 25 and 40 years old in good health and CMV-seropositive. The CDR3 nucleotides are TGTGCCATCCACAGGGGTTTGAATTCACCCCTCCACTTT. Translated, it gives CAIHRGLNSPLHF.